This T cell receptor beta chain was recorded in a study of human T cells and chemical hapten exposure. Time point given: patch test 2, 6 weeks after DPC sensitization. Treatment given: therapeutic diphenylcyclopropenone sensitization with weekly scalp DPC. The library labeled individual cDNA molecules by adding unique molecular identifiers to them. Original data processing: Sequenced samples showed a median of approximately 100,000 TCRs each, with counts running from roughly 23,000 to 700,000. TCRdb reanalysed the RACE reads using MiXCR and keeps one entry per CDR3 protein. These V and J calls originate from TCRdb's pipeline instead of the authors' own analysis. The sample consists of under 450,000 distinct CDR3 sequences, roughly 6% of them appearing once. This clonotype was picked up a small number of times. Its cognate antigen is unknown. V was clipped by 2 bases and J by 2 bases, with 7 bases between them. Germline V gene sequence: CDR1 MNHNY, CDR2 SVGAGI (reference sequence). The length of the CDR3 is 15 residues.

Findings of the study overall: Patch test score was positively correlated with the counts of PT1 expanded TCRs. No change in TCRs above 1 in 1000 frequency was produced by DPC sensitization.

The TCR comes from a young woman with alopecia areata. Some clones in this sample may be carry-over from other donors' samples. Specimen: whole blood, collected in connection with sensitization to the hapten diphenylcyclopropenone (DPC). The gene calls are TRBV6-6 and TRBJ1-6; D is unclear. As DNA, the CDR3 is TGTGCCAGCAGTTACGTTCAGACCTATAATTCACCCCTCCACTTT. This codes for CASSYVQTYNSPLHF.